The 24 T cell receptor beta chains below come from one sample, sequenced in a study of regulatory T cells in long-lasting Graves disease. Noted time point: persistent/refractory GD, antithyroid drugs over 5 years with positive TRAb. RNA from PBMCs was the source of the TCR library. Arm-PCR of CDR3 regions and iRepertoire HTBI primers were the basis on which TCR beta libraries were built. One entry per CDR3 protein results from TCRdb running MiXCR on the multiplex PCR reads. The sample has 600,000 to 850,000 distinct CDR3 sequences, around 32% seen once; the top ten hold roughly 41%. The sample here was peripheral blood mononuclear cells (PBMCs), taken when the disease was refractory, from a patient treated with antithyroid drugs. Every receptor here comes from a female donor with Graves disease.

V gene TRBV10-2 combines with J gene TRBJ2-7; TRBD2 matches 14 bases. The V gene end was trimmed by 7 bases and the J gene end by 7 bases; junction bases not matched to a gene: 24. The CDR3 is made up of 20 amino acids. Germline V CDR1 and CDR2: WSHSY, SAAADI. CDR3 amino acids: CASKGQGAKGLAGAQGEQYF. The CDR3 nucleotides are TGCGCCAGCAAAGGACAGGGGGCGAAGGGACTAGCGGGAGCCCAGGGGGAGCAGTACTTC.

This clonotype was counted only a few times. CDR3 bases: TGTGCCAGCAGCTTGCGGTCTGGAGCGGGTAATGAAAAACTGTTTTTT. As protein: CASSLRSGAGNEKLFF. The rearrangement joins TRBV5-6 to TRBJ1-4; no clear D gene. With 1 base removed from V and 4 bases from J, the gap between germline ends came to 14 bases. CDR1 and CDR2 (germline): SGHDT, YYEEEE. This CDR3 region has 16 residues.

This clonotype was counted ten times or more. This chain uses TRBV6-5 with TRBJ1-2, with 9 bases matching TRBD1. CDR1 MNHEY and CDR2 SVGAGI come from the germline V gene. V lost 4 bases and J lost 4; bases outside the gene matches: 4. CDR3 length: 14 amino acids. This CDR3 reads CASSLQGAVYGYTF. As DNA, the CDR3 is TGTGCCAGCAGTTTACAGGGGGCGGTCTATGGCTACACCTTC.

This clonotype was observed at least ten times. A junction boundary mismatches the germline segment, possibly from a read error. The rearrangement joins TRBV5-1 to TRBJ2-7, with D unresolved. There are 14 residues in the CDR3. The germline CDR1 and CDR2 sequences are SGHRS and YFSETQ. Written as DNA, the CDR3 is TGTGCCAGCAGCTTAGTGGTAGGATCCTACGAGCAGTACTTC. Translating gives CASSLVVGSYEQYF.

In its sample, this clonotype was seen many times. CDR3 in amino acids: CASSLGGNGHTEAFF. The CDR3 DNA reads as TGTGCCAGCAGCTTAGGAGGGAACGGGCACACTGAAGCTTTCTTT. The V call is TRBV11-2, the J call TRBJ1-1; no clear D gene. The V end lost 1 base, the J end lost 3 bases, and 12 bases lay between the germline ends. Germline V gene sequence: CDR1 SGHAT, CDR2 FQNNGV. The CDR3 has 15 residues.

As concerns this clonotype: A read error may be the cause here, since a much bigger clone is one base away. The V and J genes are TRBV12-3 or TRBV12-4 and TRBJ2-5; 10 nucleotides match TRBD2. The CDR3 totals 15 residues. In nucleotides, the CDR3 is TGTGCCAGCACCCCTCCGCTAGCGGGAGCAGAGGCCCAGTACTTC. Translated: CASTPPLAGAEAQYF.

This clonotype occurred a few times. The J gene is TRBJ1-1, the V gene TRBV20-1; the D is unclear. Germline V gene data show CDR1 as DFQATT and CDR2 as SNEGSKA (reference sequence). The CDR3 is 13 amino acids. With 0 bases removed from V and 0 bases from J, the gap between germline ends came to 5 bases. CDR3 in amino acids: CSARDSLNTEAFF. Here the CDR3 DNA reads TGCAGTGCTAGAGACAGCCTGAACACTGAAGCTTTCTTT.

The chain employs TRBV5-4 and TRBJ1-2; D ambiguous. The ends were cut back, 4 bases at V and 8 bases at J, with 15 bases in the middle. The CDR3 is 13 residues long. Germline CDR1 and CDR2: SGHNT and YYREEE (reference sequence). The CDR3 spells CASSGAVLSGYTF. The CDR3 DNA reads TGTGCCAGCAGCGGCGCAGTACTCTCAGGCTACACCTTC.

This clonotype has a count of ten or more. The germline gene is not matched at one end of the junction; a read error may be the cause. J is TRBJ2-7 and V is TRBV5-1; 9 positions match TRBD1. CDR1 is SGHRS, CDR2 YFSETQ, per germline. The CDR3 runs to 14 residues. CDR3 amino acids: CASSLDRGGYEQYF. CDR3 sequence (DNA): TGTGCCAGCAGCTTGGACAGGGGAGGTTACGAGCAGTACTTC.

This clonotype showed up just a few times. This chain joins TRBV18 and TRBJ1-2; D is possibly TRBD1 (6 bases). CDR1 and CDR2 (germline): KGHSH, LQKENI. The V gene lost 3 bases and the J gene lost 4 bases, with 21 bases spanning the gap. The CDR3 consists of 17 residues. The CDR3 DNA sequence: TGTGCCAGCTCACCTACGCCCGGCCCAGGGGAAGGCTATGGCTACACCTTC. This gives the protein CASSPTPGPGEGYGYTF.

V gene TRBV11-2 combines with J gene TRBJ2-5, with 9 bases matching TRBD2. The J call may not be correct, given that the DNA end is closer to TRBJ2-1. The CDR3 contains 16 residues. Looked up from germline, CDR1 is SGHAT and CDR2 is FQNNGV. The DNA of the CDR3 is TGTGCCAGCAGAAAATTAGCGGGAGAGAGCAGGAATGAGCAGTTCTTC. Its translation: CASRKLAGESRNEQFF.

The V gene is TRBV6-1, the J gene TRBJ1-3, with 7 bases matching TRBD1. J was trimmed by 2 bases and V by 1 base; bases with no gene match: 2. Germline assignment: CDR1 MNHNS and CDR2 SASEGT. This CDR3 has 15 amino acids. This chain's CDR3 is CASSEERGPGNTIYF. The CDR3 nucleotides read TGTGCCAGCAGTGAAGAAAGGGGGCCTGGAAACACCATATATTTT.

The V and J genes are TRBV18 and TRBJ1-2; D is uncertain. The germline V gene encodes CDR1 KGHSH and CDR2 LQKENI. CDR3 length: 13 amino acids. Trimming removed 2 bases from V and 6 bases from J, with 10 bases in between. CDR3 amino acids: CASSPMMGDGYTF. The CDR3 DNA reads TGTGCCAGCTCACCAATGATGGGTGATGGCTACACCTTC.

This clonotype occurred once. This sequence joins TRBV20-1 and TRBJ2-2; D gene unclear. This CDR3 has 13 amino acids. CDR1 DFQATT and CDR2 SNEGSKA come from the germline V gene (reference sequence). V gave up 6 bases and J gave up 2 bases, with 10 bases separating them. For the CDR3, the DNA is TGCAGTGCAGCCGGGCACAACACCGGGGAGCTGTTTTTT. Its protein is CSAAGHNTGELFF.

The rearrangement links TRBV11-2 to TRBJ2-1, with 15 bases fitting TRBD2. The CDR3 loop spans 13 amino acids. J lost 14 bases, V lost 5 bases, and 4 bases had no gene match. Germline V gives CDR1 SGHAT, CDR2 FQNNGV. The CDR3 protein is CASSMGLAGGKFF. The CDR3, as DNA: TGTGCCAGCAGCATGGGACTAGCGGGAGGAAAGTTCTTC.

The chain couples TRBV20-1 to TRBJ1-4; D may be TRBD1 (6 bases). CDR1 and CDR2 (germline): DFQATT, SNEGSKA (reference sequence). This CDR3 has 13 residues. The ends were cut back, 3 bases at V and 5 bases at J, with 10 bases in the middle. The CDR3 DNA reads as TGCAGTGCTAGGTGGGGGGCAAATGAAAAACTGTTTTTT. The encoded protein is CSARWGANEKLFF.

This clonotype has ten or more counts. The chain is built from TRBV12-3 or TRBV12-4 and TRBJ1-2; a weak D match, TRBD1 (5 bases). The CDR3 spans 14 residues. V shed 6 bases and J shed 4 bases, with 15 bases lying between them. Here the CDR3 DNA reads TGTGCCAGCAGCCTCACCGGGGCGACCTATGGCTACACCTTC. Amino acids: CASSLTGATYGYTF.

This clonotype was found many times. The genes are TRBV12-5 and TRBJ1-1; tentatively, D is TRBD1 (5 bases). V was trimmed by 7 bases and J by 3 bases, leaving 12 bases between them. The CDR3 is 13 residues long. Germline V lookup: CDR1 LGHNT, CDR2 FRNRAP. CDR3 nucleotide sequence: TGTGCTAGTGTCCTCACAGGTCACACTGAAGCTTTCTTT. Translating gives CASVLTGHTEAFF.

In this sample, this clonotype turned up a few times. This chain's CDR3 is CASSFWGSVVSETQYF. The CDR3, as DNA: TGTGCCAGCAGTTTCTGGGGTAGCGTGGTGTCGGAGACCCAGTACTTC. This chain connects TRBV12-3 or TRBV12-4 to TRBJ2-5, with a weak D call TRBD2 (5 bases). The CDR3 totals 16 residues. Deletions cut 3 bases from V and 5 bases from J, with 19 bases between.

The chain combines TRBV4-1 with TRBJ1-1, with D hard to call. Germline CDR1 is MGHRA and CDR2 is YSYEKL. The CDR3 sequence is 14 residues long. Trimming shortened V by 4 bases and J by 1 base, and 10 bases separated the two germline ends. The CDR3 reads CASSLLDGNTEAFF. The CDR3 DNA follows: TGCGCCAGCAGCCTTCTGGACGGGAACACTGAAGCTTTCTTT.

This rearrangement joins TRBV6-1 to TRBJ2-7; 13 positions agree with TRBD2. The CDR3 covers 15 residues. V lost 6 bases and J lost 2; bases outside the gene matches: 4. CDR1 MNHNS and CDR2 SASEGT come from the germline V gene. CDR3 in DNA: TGTGCCAGCAGGGCCGGGACTAGCGGGGCCTACGAGCAGTACTTC. Its translation is CASRAGTSGAYEQYF.

This clonotype was seen a handful of times. The rearrangement uses TRBV15 and TRBJ2-7; D may be TRBD1 or TRBD2 (5 bases each). Germline V lookup: CDR1 LNHNV, CDR2 YYDKDF (reference sequence). Trimming stripped 0 bases from V and 3 bases from J, with 9 bases between. The CDR3 contains 14 residues. CDR3 nucleotide sequence: TGTGCCACCAGCAGAGATAAGGGGAGCTACGAGCAGTACTTC. This sequence encodes CATSRDKGSYEQYF.

The chain carries TRBV6-1 and TRBJ1-5; D possibly corresponds to TRBD1 (5 bases). The CDR3 covers 15 residues. V was clipped by 6 bases and J by 5 bases, with 17 bases between them. The V gene's germline CDR1 is MNHNS and CDR2 SASEGT. The CDR3 here is CASRPPGTPDQPQHF. DNA for the CDR3: TGTGCCAGCAGACCGCCCGGGACTCCGGATCAGCCCCAGCATTTT.

This clonotype was detected many times. V is TRBV28 and J is TRBJ1-2; D unclear. V was shortened by 1 base and J by 2 bases, with 11 bases between the two germline ends. The CDR3 is made up of 15 amino acids. CDR1 MDHEN and CDR2 SYDVKM come from the germline V gene. CDR3 in amino acids: CASSLLGPTNYGYTF. DNA for the CDR3: TGTGCCAGCAGTTTATTAGGACCGACGAACTATGGCTACACCTTC.